Each of the 6 T cell receptor beta chains below was sequenced from the same sample in a study of T-cell reconstitution after alpha-beta-depleted transplantation in children. Researchers prepared the TCRbeta library using unique molecular identifiers, the study reports. In TCRdb, the PCR reads were re-called with MiXCR into one record per CDR3 protein. The data contain more than 250,000 distinct CDR3 sequences, nearly 10% of them seen just once; the ten biggest clones take up over 9%. Sequenced material: PBMCs from the stem cell graft donor, taken from the stem cell graft. All receptors derive from a human donor who donated a stem cell graft to a child with SCID.

The chain uses TRBV4-1 and TRBJ2-7; 8 bases match TRBD1. Germline lookup yields CDR1 MGHRA and CDR2 YSYEKL. The CDR3 covers 17 residues. The junction had 14 bases not matched to a gene; V was cut back by 2 bases and J by 5 bases. CDR3 DNA: TGCGCCAGCAGCCAAATATTTTCCTGGACAGGGAACAACGAGCAGTACTTC. Protein: CASSQIFSWTGNNEQYF.

The chain carries TRBV27 and TRBJ2-7; tentative D call: TRBD1 (6 bases). The CDR3 is 15 residues long. Trimming took off 2 bases at V and 3 bases at J, with 14 bases between the two ends. CDR1 is MNHEY, CDR2 SMNVEV, per germline (reference sequence). The CDR3 sequence: CASSLTDSGLYEQYF. As DNA, the CDR3 is TGTGCCAGCAGTTTAACGGACAGTGGCCTCTACGAGCAGTACTTC.

V and J are TRBV12-3 or TRBV12-4 and TRBJ2-1; 10 bases align to TRBD1. The CDR3 has 16 amino acids. The V segment lost 6 bases and the J segment 9 bases; nucleotides outside the gene matches: 14. CDR3 protein: CASRTGGSLVGGEQFF. The CDR3 bases are TGTGCCAGCAGGACAGGGGGCTCCCTGGTCGGTGGTGAGCAGTTCTTC.

A few counts support this clonotype. The chain recombines TRBV6-1 with TRBJ1-1; a possible D gene is TRBD1 (5 bases). CDR3 length: 14 amino acids. Trimming removed 1 base at V and 7 bases at J, with 13 bases between. The germline gives CDR1 MNHNS, CDR2 SASEGT. The CDR3 reads CASSEGGQIGEAFF. Written as DNA, the CDR3 is TGTGCCAGCAGTGAAGGAGGACAAATAGGTGAAGCTTTCTTT.

Points on this clonotype: Being one base from a much bigger clone, this may be a read error. The genes are TRBV5-1 and TRBJ2-7; 7 nucleotides match TRBD1. The V and J ends lost 5 bases and 2 bases, in that order; junction bases with no gene match: 7. Germline loops: CDR1 SGHRS, CDR2 YFSETQ. CDR3 length equals 14 residues. This CDR3 reads CASSVRTGAYEQYF. The CDR3 DNA reads TGCGCCAGCAGTGTCAGGACAGGAGCCTACGAGCAGTACTTC.

This clonotype was seen at least ten times. This chain uses TRBV10-2 with TRBJ1-6; 12 bases line up with TRBD1. V was clipped by 6 bases and J by 9 bases; unmatched bases: 9. The CDR3 has 16 residues. Germline loops: CDR1 WSHSY, CDR2 SAAADI. CDR3 amino acids: CASRDAGQGASSPLHF. As DNA, the CDR3 is TGCGCCAGCAGAGACGCGGGACAGGGGGCGAGTTCACCCCTCCACTTT.